The clone carrying this TCR beta chain was counted a single time. This entry is derived from a study of cytomegalovirus exposure and HLA in healthy donors. PCR involved 60 Vbeta and 13 Jbeta primers. Clones were read by immunoSEQ multiplex PCR, and TCRdb kept only the in-frame ones, dropping some. The sample holds about 140,000 clones, about 80% seen once. V gave up 0 bases and J gave up 0 bases, with 14 bases separating them. CDR3 length: 16 residues. Germline loops: CDR1 GTSNPN, CDR2 SVGIG (reference sequence). Sequencing was performed on PBMCs. The sequence was collected from a woman aged 40 to 55 in good health and CMV-seronegative. This chain connects TRBV30 to TRBJ1-1; D possibly corresponds to TRBD1 (5 bases). CDR3 in DNA: TGTGCCTGGAGTGTGACAGAGCTGGTCATGAACACTGAAGCTTTCTTT. Encoded protein: CAWSVTELVMNTEAFF.